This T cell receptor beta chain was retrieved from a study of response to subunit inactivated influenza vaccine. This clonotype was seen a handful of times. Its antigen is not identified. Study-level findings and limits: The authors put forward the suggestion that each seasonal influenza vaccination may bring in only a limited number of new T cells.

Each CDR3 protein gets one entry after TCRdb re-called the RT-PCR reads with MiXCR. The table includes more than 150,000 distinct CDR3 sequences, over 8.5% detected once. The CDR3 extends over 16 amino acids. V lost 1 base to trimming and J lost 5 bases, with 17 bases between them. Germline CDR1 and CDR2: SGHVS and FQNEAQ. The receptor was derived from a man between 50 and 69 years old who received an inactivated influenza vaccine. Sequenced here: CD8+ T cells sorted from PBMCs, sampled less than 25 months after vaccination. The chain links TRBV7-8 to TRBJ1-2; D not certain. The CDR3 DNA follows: TGTGCCAGCAGCTTAGTCTACGGGGAAATTGGGTATGGCTACACCTTC. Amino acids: CASSLVYGEIGYGYTF.